This T cell receptor (beta chain) was obtained from a study of T cells in localized non-small cell lung cancer. The study, taken as a whole, reports: Longer overall survival was seen with higher T cell density measured in blood. Adjacent lung tissue had a median about 57 of the top 100 clones found in the tumor. Heterogeneity cannot be ruled out, as sequencing used one tumor region only. Uninvolved adjacent lung had the highest recorded T cell clonality, with tumor below it.

This CDR3 has 14 residues. J lost 5 bases, V lost 4 bases, and 3 bases had no gene match. The germline CDR1 and CDR2 sequences are SGHRS and YFSETQ. As for this clone: Its cognate antigen is unknown.

Sequenced by immunoSEQ multiplex PCR; TCRdb stores in-frame clones only, minus some. The data show about 60,000 clones, roughly nine tenths seen once. The rearrangement joins TRBV5-1 to TRBJ1-1; 12 positions agree with TRBD1. The clonotype comes from a woman aged 35 to 75 with stage I lung adenocarcinoma. Sequencing was performed on peripheral blood, taken before any cancer treatment. CDR3 in amino acids: CASSRDRGHTEAFF. The CDR3 region has the DNA TGCGCCAGCAGCCGGGACAGGGGGCATACTGAAGCTTTCTTT.